The entry below gives a single T cell receptor (beta chain) sequence along with its context. Its antigen is as yet unknown. This sample was taken from a study of vaccination effects on CD4 cells after COVID-19. Using viral peptide pools, the ViraFEST assay grew out antigen-specific CD4+ T cells prior to sequencing. When less than 12 days of culture had elapsed, CD4+ T cells were isolated. Everyone in the study got two shots of either the BNT162b2 or mRNA-1273 vaccine. Half the medium was swapped for IL-2 medium on days 3 and 7. Here immunoSEQ multiplex PCR was the method, and the copy in TCRdb shows in-frame clones only, minus some. There are around 81,000 clones in the sample; around 77% occur only once, and more than 1% lies in the top ten. The CDR3 has 15 amino acids. Unmatched junction bases numbered 12, after V lost 6 bases and J lost 5 bases. Per the germline V gene, CDR1 is LNHDA and CDR2 is SQIVND (reference sequence).

The clonotype comes from a human donor who received a COVID-19 vaccine. This chain uses TRBV19 with TRBJ1-2; 7 bases agree with TRBD1. The starting material was CD4+ T cells from PBMCs cultured with HCoV-OC43 spike peptides, obtained after COVID-19 vaccination. Subset meaning: HCoV-OC43 spike overlapping peptide pool stimulation. The CDR3 protein is CASSQTWDSSYGYTF. The CDR3 nucleotides read TGTGCCAGTAGCCAGACGTGGGACAGTTCATATGGCTACACCTTC.